The 9 T cell receptor beta chains given below trace back to one sample, sequenced in a study of T cell responses to AZD1222 COVID-19 vaccine. Repertoires were generated with immunoSEQ multiplex PCR, while TCRdb's copy carries only in-frame clones and drops some. The sample records approximately 68,000 clones, 80% to 90% being singletons. The specimen was peripheral blood, collected on day 0 of AZD1222 vaccination. The receptor source for this set is an adult in good health.

The chain combines TRBV29-1 with TRBJ1-6; D gene unclear. Germline lookup yields CDR1 SQVTM and CDR2 ANQGSEA. This CDR3 is built from 13 residues. Deletions cut 6 bases from V and 5 bases from J, with 11 bases between. For the CDR3, the DNA is TGCAGCGTACGGGGTCAAGATAATTCACCCCTCCACTTT. Its translation: CSVRGQDNSPLHF. Full variable domain (rest looked up from reference TRBV29-1 and TRBJ1-6): SAVISQKPSRDICQRGTSLTIQCQVDSQVTMMFWYRQQPGQSLTLIATANQGSEATYESGFVIDKFPISRPNLTFSTLTVSNMSPEDSSIYLCSVRGQDNSPLHFGNGTRLTVT.

The chain links TRBV6-2 or TRBV6-3 to TRBJ1-6; the D is unclear. The germline V gene has CDR1 MNHEY and CDR2 SVGEGT. Trimming cost V 2 bases and J 4 bases, with 6 bases left between them. The CDR3 length is 14 residues. The CDR3, as DNA: TGTGCCAGCAGTTACACACGATATAATTCACCCCTCCACTTT. As protein: CASSYTRYNSPLHF.

V and J are TRBV7-2 and TRBJ2-7; 8 nucleotides line up with TRBD1. The CDR3 sequence is 15 residues long. CDR1 and CDR2 from the germline V gene are SGHTA and FQGNSA. The junction had 6 bases not matched to a gene; V was cut back by 1 base and J by 4 bases. Here the CDR3 DNA reads TGTGCCAGCAGCTTAGTAGCAGGGGGCGAATACGAGCAGTACTTC. This gives the protein CASSLVAGGEYEQYF.

The chain employs TRBV27 and TRBJ1-1; unclear D gene. Germline lookup yields CDR1 MNHEY and CDR2 SMNVEV (reference sequence). V was clipped by 4 bases and J by 4 bases, with 19 bases between them. This CDR3 is built from 16 residues. The chain's CDR3 is CASSSMPPGFTTEAFF. Here the CDR3 DNA reads TGTGCCAGCAGTTCTATGCCCCCCGGATTCACCACTGAAGCTTTCTTT.

The chain combines TRBV2 with TRBJ2-2, with D perhaps matching TRBD1 or TRBD2 (5 bases each). CDR3 size: 14 residues. Germline V gene sequence: CDR1 SNHLY, CDR2 FYNNEI. The germline V and J ends were trimmed by 7 bases and 6 bases, with 15 bases remaining between them. This CDR3 is CASTGTPSAGELFF. In DNA form, the CDR3 reads TGTGCCAGCACCGGGACCCCCTCCGCCGGGGAGCTGTTTTTT. The variable domain in full, completed from reference TRBV2 and TRBJ2-2, reads EPEVTQTPSHQVTQMGQEVILRCVPISNHLYFYWYRQILGQKVEFLVSFYNNEISEKSEIFDDQFSVERPDGSNFTLKIRSTKLEDSAMYFCASTGTPSAGELFFGEGSRLTVL.

The rearrangement joins TRBV2 to TRBJ2-1, with a tentative D call TRBD2 (6 bases). The CDR3 consists of 13 residues. Between the trimmed V and J ends, which lost 7 bases and 5 bases, there was a span of 12 bases. Per the germline V gene, CDR1 is SNHLY and CDR2 is FYNNEI. CDR3 bases: TGTGCCAGCAACGACGGGAGAAACAATGAGCAGTTCTTC. It encodes CASNDGRNNEQFF.

The chain uses TRBV30 and TRBJ2-3; D is unclear. V was trimmed by 2 bases and J by 8 bases, leaving 11 bases between them. The CDR3 runs 12 residues. CDR1 and CDR2 from the germline V gene are GTSNPN and SVGIG (reference sequence). The chain's CDR3 is CAWSKLAFTQYF. CDR3 in DNA: TGTGCCTGGAGTAAACTGGCTTTTACGCAGTATTTT. Full variable domain (remainder filled in from reference TRBV30 and TRBJ2-3): SQTIHQWPATLVQPVGSPLSLECTVEGTSNPNLYWYRQAAGRGLQLLFYSVGIGQISSEVPQNLSASRPQDRQFILSSKKLLLSDSGFYLCAWSKLAFTQYFGPGTRLTVL.

This chain links TRBV28 with TRBJ1-3; TRBD1 is a possible D gene (5 bases). Trimming pared 5 bases from V and 0 bases from J, leaving 11 bases between. Germline values: CDR1 MDHEN, CDR2 SYDVKM. The CDR3 totals 15 residues. The CDR3 coding sequence is TGTGCCAGCAGTATTCCACAGGCCTCTGGAAACACCATATATTTT. As protein: CASSIPQASGNTIYF.

The genes are TRBV28 and TRBJ2-7; the D gene could be TRBD1 or TRBD2 (5 bases each). Trimming removed 5 bases at V and 2 bases at J, with 13 bases between. There are 14 residues in the CDR3. Looked up from germline, CDR1 is MDHEN and CDR2 is SYDVKM. The chain's CDR3 is CASSGDGVPYEQYF. DNA for the CDR3: TGTGCCAGCAGTGGGGACGGGGTCCCCTACGAGCAGTACTTC.